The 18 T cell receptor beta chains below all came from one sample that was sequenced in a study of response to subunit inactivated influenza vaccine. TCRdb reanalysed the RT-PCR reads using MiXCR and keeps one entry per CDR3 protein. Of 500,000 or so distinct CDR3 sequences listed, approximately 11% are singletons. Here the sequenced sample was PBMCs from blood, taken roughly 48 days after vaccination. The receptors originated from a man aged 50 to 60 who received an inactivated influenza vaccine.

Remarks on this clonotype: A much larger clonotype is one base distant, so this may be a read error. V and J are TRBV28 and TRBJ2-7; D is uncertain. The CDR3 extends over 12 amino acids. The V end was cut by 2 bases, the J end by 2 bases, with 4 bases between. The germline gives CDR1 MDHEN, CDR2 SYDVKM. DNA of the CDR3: TGTGCCAGCAGTTTAAAAGCCTACGAGCAGTACTTC. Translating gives CASSLKAYEQYF. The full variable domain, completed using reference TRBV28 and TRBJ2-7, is DVKVTQSSRYLVKRTGEKVFLECVQDMDHENMFWYRQDPGLGLRLIYFSYDVKMKEKGDIPEGYSVSREKKERFSLILESASTNQTSMYLCASSLKAYEQYFGPGTRLTVT.

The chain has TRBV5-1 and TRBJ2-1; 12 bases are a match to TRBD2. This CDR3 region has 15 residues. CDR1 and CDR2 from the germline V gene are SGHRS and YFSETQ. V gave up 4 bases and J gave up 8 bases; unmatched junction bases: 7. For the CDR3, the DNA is TGCGCCAGCAGCCGGACTAGCGGGGCCCTCGATGAGCAGTTCTTC. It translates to CASSRTSGALDEQFF.

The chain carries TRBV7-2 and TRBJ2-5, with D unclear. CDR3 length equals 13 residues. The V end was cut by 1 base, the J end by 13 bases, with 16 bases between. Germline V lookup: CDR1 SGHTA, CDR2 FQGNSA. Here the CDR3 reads CASSLESVLPPYF. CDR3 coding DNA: TGTGCCAGCAGCTTAGAAAGCGTCCTACCTCCGTACTTC.

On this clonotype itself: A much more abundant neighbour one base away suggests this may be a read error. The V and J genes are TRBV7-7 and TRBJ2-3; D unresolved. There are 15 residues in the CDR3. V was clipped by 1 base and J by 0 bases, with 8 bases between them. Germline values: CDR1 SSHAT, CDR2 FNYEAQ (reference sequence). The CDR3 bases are TGTGCCAGCAGCTTAGATCCTTATAGCACAGATACGCAGTATTTT. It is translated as CASSLDPYSTDTQYF.

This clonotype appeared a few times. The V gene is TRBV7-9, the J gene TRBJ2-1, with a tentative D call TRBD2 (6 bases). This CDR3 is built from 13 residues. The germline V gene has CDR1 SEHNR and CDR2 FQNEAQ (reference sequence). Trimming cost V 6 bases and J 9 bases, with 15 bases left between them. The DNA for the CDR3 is TGTGCCAGCAGGTCGCGGGGACTCGGTGAGCAGTTCTTC. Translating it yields CASRSRGLGEQFF.

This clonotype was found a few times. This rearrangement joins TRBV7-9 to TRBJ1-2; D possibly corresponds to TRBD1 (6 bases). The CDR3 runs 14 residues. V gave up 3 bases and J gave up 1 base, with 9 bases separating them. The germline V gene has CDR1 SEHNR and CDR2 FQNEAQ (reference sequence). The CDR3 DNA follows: TGTGCCAGCAGCTTCATCAGGGGTAACTATGGCTACACCTTC. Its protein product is CASSFIRGNYGYTF.

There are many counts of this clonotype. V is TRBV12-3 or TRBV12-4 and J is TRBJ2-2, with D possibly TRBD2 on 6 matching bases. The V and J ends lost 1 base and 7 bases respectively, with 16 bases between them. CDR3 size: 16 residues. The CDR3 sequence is CASSLVGDGGVGELFF. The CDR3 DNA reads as TGTGCCAGCAGTTTAGTGGGCGACGGCGGGGTCGGGGAGCTGTTTTTT.

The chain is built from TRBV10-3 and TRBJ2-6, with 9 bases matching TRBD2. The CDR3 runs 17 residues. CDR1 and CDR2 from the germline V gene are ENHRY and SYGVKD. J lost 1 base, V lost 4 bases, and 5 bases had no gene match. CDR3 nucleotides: TGTGCCATCAGTGCCCGACTAGCGGAGTCTGGGGCCAACGTCCTGACTTTC. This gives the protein CAISARLAESGANVLTF.

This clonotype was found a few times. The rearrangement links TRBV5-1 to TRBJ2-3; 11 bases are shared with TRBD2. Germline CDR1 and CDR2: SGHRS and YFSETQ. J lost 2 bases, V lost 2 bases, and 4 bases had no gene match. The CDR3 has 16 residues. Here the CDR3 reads CASSLLAGVNTDTQYF. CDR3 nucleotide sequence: TGCGCCAGCAGCTTACTAGCGGGGGTCAACACAGATACGCAGTATTTT.

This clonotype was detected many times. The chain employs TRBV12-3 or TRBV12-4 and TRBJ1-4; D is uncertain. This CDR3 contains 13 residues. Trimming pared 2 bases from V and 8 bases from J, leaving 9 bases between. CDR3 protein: CASSLLQREKLFF. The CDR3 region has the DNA TGTGCCAGCAGTTTATTGCAGAGGGAAAAACTGTTTTTT.

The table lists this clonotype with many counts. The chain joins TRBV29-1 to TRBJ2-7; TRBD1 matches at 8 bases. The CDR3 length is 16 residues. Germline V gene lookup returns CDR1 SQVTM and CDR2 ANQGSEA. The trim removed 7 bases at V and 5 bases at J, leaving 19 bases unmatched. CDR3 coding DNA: TGCAGCGCCTCAGGCCTTATGACAGGGGAGGTTGACGAGCAGTACTTC. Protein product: CSASGLMTGEVDEQYF.

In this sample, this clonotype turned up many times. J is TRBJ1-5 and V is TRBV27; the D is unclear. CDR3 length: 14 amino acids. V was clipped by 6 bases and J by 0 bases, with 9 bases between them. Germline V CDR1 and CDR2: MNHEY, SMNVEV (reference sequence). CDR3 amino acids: CASRSPYSNQPQHF. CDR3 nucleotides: TGTGCCAGCAGGTCACCGTATAGCAATCAGCCCCAGCATTTT.

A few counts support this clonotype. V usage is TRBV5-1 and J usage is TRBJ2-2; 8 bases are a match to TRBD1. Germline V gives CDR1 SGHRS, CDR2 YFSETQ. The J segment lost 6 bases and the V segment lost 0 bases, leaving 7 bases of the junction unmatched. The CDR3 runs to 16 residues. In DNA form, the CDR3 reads TGCGCCAGCAGCTTGGCCCGACAGGGGAAGGCCGGGGAGCTGTTTTTT. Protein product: CASSLARQGKAGELFF.

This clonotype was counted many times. The CDR3 here is CSVVLAPGEQYF. The CDR3 nucleotides read TGCAGCGTTGTACTAGCCCCAGGGGAGCAGTACTTC. The V and J genes are TRBV29-1 and TRBJ2-7, with TRBD2 as a possible D gene (6 bases). With 4 bases removed from V and 7 bases from J, the gap between germline ends came to 14 bases. The CDR3 is 12 amino acids. Germline values: CDR1 SQVTM, CDR2 ANQGSEA.

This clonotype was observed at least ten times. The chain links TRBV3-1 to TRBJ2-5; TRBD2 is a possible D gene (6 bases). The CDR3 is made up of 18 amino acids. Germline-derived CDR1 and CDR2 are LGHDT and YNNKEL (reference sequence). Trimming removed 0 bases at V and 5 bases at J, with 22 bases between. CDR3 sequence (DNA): TGTGCCAGCAGCCAAGATCGGCCAGGGACTTCACCCCTTGAGACCCAGTACTTC. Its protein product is CASSQDRPGTSPLETQYF.

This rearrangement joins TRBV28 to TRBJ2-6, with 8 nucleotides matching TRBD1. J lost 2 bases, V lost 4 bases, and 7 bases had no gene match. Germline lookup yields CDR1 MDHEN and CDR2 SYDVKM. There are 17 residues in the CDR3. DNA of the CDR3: TGTGCCAGCAGTTCCCGGCGCAGGGGGCCTGGGGCCAACGTCCTGACTTTC. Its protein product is CASSSRRRGPGANVLTF.

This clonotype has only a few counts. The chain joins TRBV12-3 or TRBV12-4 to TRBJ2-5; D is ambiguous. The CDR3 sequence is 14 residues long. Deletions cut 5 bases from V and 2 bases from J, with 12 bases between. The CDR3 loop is CASSPVARQETQYF. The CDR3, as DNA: TGTGCCAGCAGTCCGGTGGCTCGACAAGAGACCCAGTACTTC.

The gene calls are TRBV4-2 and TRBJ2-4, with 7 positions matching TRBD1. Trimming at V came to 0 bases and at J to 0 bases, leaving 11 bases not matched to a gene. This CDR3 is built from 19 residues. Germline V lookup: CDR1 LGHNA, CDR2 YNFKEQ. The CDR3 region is CASSQEGLRTGAAKNIQYF. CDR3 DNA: TGTGCCAGCAGCCAAGAGGGGCTGAGAACAGGGGCAGCCAAAAACATTCAGTACTTC.